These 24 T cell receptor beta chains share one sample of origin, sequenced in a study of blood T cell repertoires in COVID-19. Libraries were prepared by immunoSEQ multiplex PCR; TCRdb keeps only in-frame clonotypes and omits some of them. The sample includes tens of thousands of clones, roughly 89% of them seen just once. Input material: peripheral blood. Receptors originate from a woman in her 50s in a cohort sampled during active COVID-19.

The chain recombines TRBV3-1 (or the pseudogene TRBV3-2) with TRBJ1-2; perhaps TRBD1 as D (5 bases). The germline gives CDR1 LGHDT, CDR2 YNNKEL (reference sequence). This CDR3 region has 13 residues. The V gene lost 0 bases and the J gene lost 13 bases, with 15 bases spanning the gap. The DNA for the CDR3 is TGTGCCAGCAGCCAAGATGGTCGGCAGGGTTGCACCTTC. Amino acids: CASSQDGRQGCTF.

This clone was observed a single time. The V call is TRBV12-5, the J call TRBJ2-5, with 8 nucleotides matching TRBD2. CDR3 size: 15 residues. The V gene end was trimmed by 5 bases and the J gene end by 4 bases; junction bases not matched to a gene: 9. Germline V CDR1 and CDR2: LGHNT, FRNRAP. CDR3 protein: CASGSPGGARETQYF. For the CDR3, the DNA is TGTGCTAGTGGTAGCCCCGGGGGGGCCAGAGAGACCCAGTACTTC. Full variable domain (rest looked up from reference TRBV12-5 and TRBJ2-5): DARVTQTPRHKVTEMGQEVTMRCQPILGHNTVFWYRQTMMQGLELLAYFRNRAPLDDSGMPKDRFSAEMPDATLATLKIQPSEPRDSAVYFCASGSPGGARETQYFGPGTRLLVL.

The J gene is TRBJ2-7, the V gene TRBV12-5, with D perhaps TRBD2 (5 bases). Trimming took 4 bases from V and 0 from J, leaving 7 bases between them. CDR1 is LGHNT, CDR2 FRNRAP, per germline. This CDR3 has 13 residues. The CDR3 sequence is CASGYRDSYEQYF. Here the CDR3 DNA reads TGTGCTAGTGGTTACCGGGACTCCTACGAGCAGTACTTC. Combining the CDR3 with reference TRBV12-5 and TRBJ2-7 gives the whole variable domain DARVTQTPRHKVTEMGQEVTMRCQPILGHNTVFWYRQTMMQGLELLAYFRNRAPLDDSGMPKDRFSAEMPDATLATLKIQPSEPRDSAVYFCASGYRDSYEQYFGPGTRLTVT.

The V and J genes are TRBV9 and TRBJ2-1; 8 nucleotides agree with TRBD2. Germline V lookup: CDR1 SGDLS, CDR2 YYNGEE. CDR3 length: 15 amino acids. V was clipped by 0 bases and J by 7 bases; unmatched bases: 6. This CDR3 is CASSVEAGGDNEQFF. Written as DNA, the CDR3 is TGTGCCAGCAGCGTAGAGGCGGGGGGTGATAATGAGCAGTTCTTC.

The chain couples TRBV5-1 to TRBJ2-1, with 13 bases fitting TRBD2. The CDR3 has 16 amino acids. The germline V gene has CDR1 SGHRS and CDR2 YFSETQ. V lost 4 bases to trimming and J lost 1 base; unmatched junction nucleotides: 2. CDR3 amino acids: CASSAGLAGSYNEQFF. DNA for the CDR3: TGCGCCAGCAGCGCGGGACTAGCGGGGTCCTACAATGAGCAGTTCTTC.

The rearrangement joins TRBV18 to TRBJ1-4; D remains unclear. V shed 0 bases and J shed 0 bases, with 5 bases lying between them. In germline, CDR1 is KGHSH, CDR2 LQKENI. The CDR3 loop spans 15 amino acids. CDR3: CASSPPVATNEKLFF. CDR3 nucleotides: TGTGCCAGCTCACCACCGGTAGCAACTAATGAAAAACTGTTTTTT.

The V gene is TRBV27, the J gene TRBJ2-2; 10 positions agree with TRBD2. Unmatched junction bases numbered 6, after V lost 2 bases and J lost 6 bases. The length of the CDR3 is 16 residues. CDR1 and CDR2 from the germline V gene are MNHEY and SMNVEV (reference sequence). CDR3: CASSLQLAGEAGELFF. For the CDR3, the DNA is TGTGCCAGCAGTTTACAGCTAGCGGGAGAGGCCGGGGAGCTGTTTTTT.

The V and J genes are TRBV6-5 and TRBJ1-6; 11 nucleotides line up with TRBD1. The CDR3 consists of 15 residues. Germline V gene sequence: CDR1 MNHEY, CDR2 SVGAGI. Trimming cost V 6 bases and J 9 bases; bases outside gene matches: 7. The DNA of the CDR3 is TGTGCCAGCAGCACAGGACAGGGGGCGGGTTCACCCCTCCACTTT. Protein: CASSTGQGAGSPLHF.

The CDR3 sequence is CASSLGDRRRDSPLHF. The CDR3, as DNA: TGTGCCAGCAGCTTGGGGGACAGAAGGAGGGATTCACCCCTCCACTTT. The rearrangement joins TRBV11-3 to TRBJ1-6, with TRBD1 matching over 7 bases. The length of the CDR3 is 16 residues. The ends lost 3 bases at V and 8 bases at J; junction bases unmatched: 10. Germline assignment: CDR1 SGHNT and CDR2 YENEEA.

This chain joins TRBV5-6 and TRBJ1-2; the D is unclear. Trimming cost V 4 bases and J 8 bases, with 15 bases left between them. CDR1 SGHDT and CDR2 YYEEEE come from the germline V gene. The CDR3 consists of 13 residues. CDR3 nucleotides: TGTGCCAGCAGCATGAGGGCCTATGAAGGCTACACCTTC. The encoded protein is CASSMRAYEGYTF.

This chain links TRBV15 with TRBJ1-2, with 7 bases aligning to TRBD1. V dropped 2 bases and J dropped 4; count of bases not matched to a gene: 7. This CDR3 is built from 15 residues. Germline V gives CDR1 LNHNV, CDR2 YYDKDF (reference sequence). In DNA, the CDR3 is TGTGCCACCAGCAGACCCACTCAGGGGGTCTATGGCTACACCTTC. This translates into CATSRPTQGVYGYTF.

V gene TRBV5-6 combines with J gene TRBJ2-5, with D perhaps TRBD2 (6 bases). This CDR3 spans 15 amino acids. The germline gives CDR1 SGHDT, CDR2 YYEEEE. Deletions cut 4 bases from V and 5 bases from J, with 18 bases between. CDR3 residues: CASSAYREMGETQYF. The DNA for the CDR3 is TGTGCCAGCAGCGCGTACCGGGAGATGGGGGAGACCCAGTACTTC.

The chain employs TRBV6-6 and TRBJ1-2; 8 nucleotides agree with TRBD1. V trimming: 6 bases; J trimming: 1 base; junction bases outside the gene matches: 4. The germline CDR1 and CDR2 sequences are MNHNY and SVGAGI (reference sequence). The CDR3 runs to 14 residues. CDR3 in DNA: TGTGCCAGCAGGAGGGGACAGGATAACTATGGCTACACCTTC. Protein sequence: CASRRGQDNYGYTF.

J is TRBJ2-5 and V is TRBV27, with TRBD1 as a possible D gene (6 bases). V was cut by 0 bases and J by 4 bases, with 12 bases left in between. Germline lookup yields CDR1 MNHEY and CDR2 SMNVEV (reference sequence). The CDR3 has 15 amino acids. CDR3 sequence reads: CASSLSTGFVETQYF. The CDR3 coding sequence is TGTGCCAGCAGTTTATCAACAGGGTTCGTAGAGACCCAGTACTTC.

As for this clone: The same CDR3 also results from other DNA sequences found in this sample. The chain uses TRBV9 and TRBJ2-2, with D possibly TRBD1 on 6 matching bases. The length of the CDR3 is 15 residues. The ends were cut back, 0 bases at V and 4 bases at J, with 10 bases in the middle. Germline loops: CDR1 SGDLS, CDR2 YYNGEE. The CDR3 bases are TGTGCCAGCAGCGTAGGTGGGGGCGGCACCGGGGAGCTGTTTTTT. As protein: CASSVGGGGTGELFF.

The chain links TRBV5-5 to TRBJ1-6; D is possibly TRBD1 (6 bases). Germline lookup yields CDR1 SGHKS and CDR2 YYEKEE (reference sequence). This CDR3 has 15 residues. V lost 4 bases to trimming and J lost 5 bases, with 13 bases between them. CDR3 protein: CASSPQGFNNSPLHF. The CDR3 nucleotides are TGTGCCAGCAGCCCGCAGGGGTTCAATAATTCACCCCTCCACTTT. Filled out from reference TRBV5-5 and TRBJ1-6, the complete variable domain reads DAGVTQSPTHLIKTRGQQVTLRCSPISGHKSVSWYQQVLGQGPQFIFQYYEKEERGRGNFPDRFSARQFPNYSSELNVNALLLGDSALYLCASSPQGFNNSPLHFGNGTRLTVT.

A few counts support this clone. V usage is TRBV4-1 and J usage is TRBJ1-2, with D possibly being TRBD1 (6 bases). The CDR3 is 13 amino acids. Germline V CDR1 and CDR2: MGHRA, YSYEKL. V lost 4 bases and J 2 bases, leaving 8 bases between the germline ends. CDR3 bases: TGCGCCAGCAGCCTGACAGGCAACTATGGCTACACCTTC. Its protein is CASSLTGNYGYTF.

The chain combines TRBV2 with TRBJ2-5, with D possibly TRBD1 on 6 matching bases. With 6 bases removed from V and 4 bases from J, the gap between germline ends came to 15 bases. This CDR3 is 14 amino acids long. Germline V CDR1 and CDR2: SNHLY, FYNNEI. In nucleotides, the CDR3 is TGTGCCAGCAGGGCAGGGGTATTTTTAGAGACCCAGTACTTC. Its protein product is CASRAGVFLETQYF.

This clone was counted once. The CDR3 region has the DNA TGTGCCAGCAGTAATAGGGGGGGACCAACCTACGAGCAGTACTTC. Translation: CASSNRGGPTYEQYF. This chain connects TRBV6-6 to TRBJ2-7; D perhaps matches TRBD2 (7 bases). Trimming stripped 5 bases from V and 2 bases from J, with 16 bases between. Looked up from germline, CDR1 is MNHNY and CDR2 is SVGAGI (reference sequence). This CDR3 has 15 amino acids.

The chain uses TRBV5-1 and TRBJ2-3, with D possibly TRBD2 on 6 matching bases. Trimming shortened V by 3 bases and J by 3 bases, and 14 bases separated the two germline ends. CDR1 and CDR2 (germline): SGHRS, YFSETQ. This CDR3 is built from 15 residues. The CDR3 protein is CASSSSGFWTDTQYF. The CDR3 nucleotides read TGCGCCAGCAGCTCAAGCGGGTTTTGGACAGATACGCAGTATTTT. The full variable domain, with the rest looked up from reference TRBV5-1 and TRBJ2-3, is KAGVTQTPRYLIKTRGQQVTLSCSPISGHRSVSWYQQTPGQGLQFLFEYFSETQRNKGNFPGRFSGRQFSNSRSEMNVSTLELGDSALYLCASSSSGFWTDTQYFGPGTRLTVL.

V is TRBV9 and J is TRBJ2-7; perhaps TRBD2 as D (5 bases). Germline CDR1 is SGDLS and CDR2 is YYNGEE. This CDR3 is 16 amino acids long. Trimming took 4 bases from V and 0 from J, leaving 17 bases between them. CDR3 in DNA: TGTGCCAGCAGCCCCCGGAATGAGGGCGACTCCTACGAGCAGTACTTC. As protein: CASSPRNEGDSYEQYF.

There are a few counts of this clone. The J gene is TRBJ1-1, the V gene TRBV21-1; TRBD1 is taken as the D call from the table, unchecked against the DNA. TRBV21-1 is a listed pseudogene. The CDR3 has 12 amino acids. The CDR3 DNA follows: TGTGCCAGCAGCAAAGGCCCACAGGGAGCTTTCTTT. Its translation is CASSKGPQGAFF.

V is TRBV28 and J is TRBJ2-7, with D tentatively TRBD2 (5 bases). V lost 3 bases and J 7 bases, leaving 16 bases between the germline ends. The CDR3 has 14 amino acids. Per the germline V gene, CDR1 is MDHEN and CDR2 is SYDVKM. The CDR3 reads CASSFGGVSGEQYF. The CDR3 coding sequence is TGTGCCAGCAGTTTTGGAGGAGTCTCCGGAGAGCAGTACTTC.

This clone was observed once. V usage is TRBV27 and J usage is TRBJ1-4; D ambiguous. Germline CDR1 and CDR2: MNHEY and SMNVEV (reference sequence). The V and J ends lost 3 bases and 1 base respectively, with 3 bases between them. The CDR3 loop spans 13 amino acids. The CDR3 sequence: CASSFLTNEKLFF. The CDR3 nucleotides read TGTGCCAGCAGTTTCCTAACTAATGAAAAACTGTTTTTT.